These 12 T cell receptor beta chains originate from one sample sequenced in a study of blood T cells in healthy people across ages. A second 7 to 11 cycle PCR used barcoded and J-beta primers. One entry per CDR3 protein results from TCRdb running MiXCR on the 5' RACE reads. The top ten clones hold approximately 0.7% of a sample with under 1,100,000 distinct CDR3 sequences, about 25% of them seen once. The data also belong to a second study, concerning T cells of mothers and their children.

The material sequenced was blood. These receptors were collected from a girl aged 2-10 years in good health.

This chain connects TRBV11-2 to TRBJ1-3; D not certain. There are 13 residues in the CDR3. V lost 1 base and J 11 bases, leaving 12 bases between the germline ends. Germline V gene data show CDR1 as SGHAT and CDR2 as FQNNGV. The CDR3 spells CASSLGGWNPIYF. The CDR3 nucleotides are TGTGCCAGCAGCTTAGGCGGTTGGAACCCCATATATTTT.

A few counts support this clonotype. The CDR3: CASTPSYNEQFF. The DNA of the CDR3 is TGTGCCAGCACCCCATCCTACAATGAGCAGTTCTTC. This sequence joins TRBV6-2 or TRBV6-3 and TRBJ2-1; no clear D gene. CDR1 MNHEY and CDR2 SVGEGT come from the germline V gene. V was trimmed by 7 bases and J by 1 base, leaving 5 bases between them. This CDR3 region has 12 residues.

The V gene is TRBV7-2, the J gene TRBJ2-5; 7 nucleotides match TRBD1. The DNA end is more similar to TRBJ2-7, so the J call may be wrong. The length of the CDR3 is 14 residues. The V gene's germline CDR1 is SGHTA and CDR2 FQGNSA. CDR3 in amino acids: CASSLQGMEYEQYF. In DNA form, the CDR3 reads TGTGCCAGCAGCCTACAGGGGATGGAATACGAGCAGTACTTC.

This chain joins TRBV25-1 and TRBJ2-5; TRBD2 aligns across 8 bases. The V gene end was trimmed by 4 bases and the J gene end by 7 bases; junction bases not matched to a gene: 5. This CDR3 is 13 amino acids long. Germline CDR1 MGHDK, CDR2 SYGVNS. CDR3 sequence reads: CASSAGGGGTQYF. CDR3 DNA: TGTGCCAGCAGTGCCGGGGGGGGAGGGACCCAGTACTTC.

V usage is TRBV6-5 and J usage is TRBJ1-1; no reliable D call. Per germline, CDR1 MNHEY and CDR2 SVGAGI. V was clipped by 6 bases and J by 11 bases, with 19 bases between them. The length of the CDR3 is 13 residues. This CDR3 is CASSPTMGVGAFF. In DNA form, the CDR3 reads TGTGCCAGCAGCCCAACCATGGGAGTCGGGGCTTTCTTT.

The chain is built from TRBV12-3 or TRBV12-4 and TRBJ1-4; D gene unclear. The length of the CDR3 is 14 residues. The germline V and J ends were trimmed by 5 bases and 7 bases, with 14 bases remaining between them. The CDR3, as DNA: TGTGCCAGCAGTAAGCTAGAGACAACTGAAAAACTGTTTTTT. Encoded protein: CASSKLETTEKLFF.

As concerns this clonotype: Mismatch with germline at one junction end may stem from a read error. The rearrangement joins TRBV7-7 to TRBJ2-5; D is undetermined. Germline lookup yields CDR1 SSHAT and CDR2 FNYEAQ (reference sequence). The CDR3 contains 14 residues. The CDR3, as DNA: TGTGCTAGCAGCAACCGGGCTAGTAGCGAGACCCAGTACTTC. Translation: CASSNRASSETQYF. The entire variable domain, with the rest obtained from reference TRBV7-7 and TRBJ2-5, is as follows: GAGVSQSPRYKVTKRGQDVTLRCDPISSHATLYWYQQALGQGPEFLTYFNYEAQPDKSGLPSDRFSAERPEGSISTLTIQRTEQRDSAMYRCASSNRASSETQYFGPGTRLLVL.

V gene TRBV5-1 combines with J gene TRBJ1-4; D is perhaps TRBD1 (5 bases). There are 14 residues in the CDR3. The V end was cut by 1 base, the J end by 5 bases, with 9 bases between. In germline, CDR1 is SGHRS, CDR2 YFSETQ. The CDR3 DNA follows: TGCGCCAGCAGCTTGTTTTCAGGGAATGAAAAACTGTTTTTT. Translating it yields CASSLFSGNEKLFF.

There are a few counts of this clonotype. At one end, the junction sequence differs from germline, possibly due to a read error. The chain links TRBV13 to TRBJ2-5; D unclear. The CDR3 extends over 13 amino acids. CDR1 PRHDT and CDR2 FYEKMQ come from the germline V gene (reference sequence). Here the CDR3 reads CASSLGLPEEPFF. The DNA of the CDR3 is TGTGCCAGCAGCTTAGGCCTTCCGGAAGAACCGTTCTTC.

This CDR3 is CSARDHVRGYTF. In nucleotides, the CDR3 is TGCAGTGCTAGAGATCATGTCAGGGGCTACACCTTC. V usage is TRBV20-1 and J usage is TRBJ1-2; no clear D gene. V was cut by 0 bases and J by 8 bases, with 10 bases left in between. CDR3 size: 12 residues. The V gene's germline CDR1 is DFQATT and CDR2 SNEGSKA (reference sequence).

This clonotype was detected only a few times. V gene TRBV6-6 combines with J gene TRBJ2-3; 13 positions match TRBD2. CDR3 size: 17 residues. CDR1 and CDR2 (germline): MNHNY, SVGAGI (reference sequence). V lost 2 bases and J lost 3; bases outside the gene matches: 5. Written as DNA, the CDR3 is TGTGCCAGCAGTTACGGAGGACTAGCGGGGGAGACAGATACGCAGTATTTT. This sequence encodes CASSYGGLAGETDTQYF.

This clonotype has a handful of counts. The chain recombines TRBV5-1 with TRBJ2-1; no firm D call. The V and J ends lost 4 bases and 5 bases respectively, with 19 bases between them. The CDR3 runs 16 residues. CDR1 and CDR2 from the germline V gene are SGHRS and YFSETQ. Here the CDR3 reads CASSRLGWTANNEQFF. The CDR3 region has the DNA TGCGCCAGCAGCCGATTGGGATGGACGGCGAACAATGAGCAGTTCTTC.